This TCR beta chain originates from a study of identical twins (dated by TCRdb to 2016 to 2017). For the study in its entirety: To test whether fetal clonotypes persist, the study used deep sequencing on TCR alpha and beta repertoires from monozygotic twins, unrelated adults of various ages, and cord blood. Replicate twin experiments were performed at different times using different library preparation protocols to rule out contamination.

The receptor library was made with 5' RACE. The instrument was an Illumina HiSeq 2000. A universal primer binding site was added through template switching, and the final cDNA carried a unique molecular identifier so that TCR cDNA molecules could be counted accurately. Specific primers in the conserved constant-segment region were used to synthesize first-strand cDNA for the TCR alpha and beta chains. To control for contamination, each cDNA library was double barcoded with a SMART-Mk sample barcode plus Illumina barcodes. TruSeq adapter sequences, together with Illumina sample barcodes, were added in two successive PCR steps. The TCR alpha and beta cDNA libraries were sequenced on the Illumina HiSeq platform using custom primers. Per the original workflow: MiGEC processed the raw reads to extract unique molecular identifiers, while MiXCR was used to determine the CDR3 positions. For each individual, recombination models were inferred using an EM algorithm with the repgenHMM and IGoR tools. Shared clonotypes were analyzed with the tcR package in R, and sharing was normalized by the product of cloneset sizes. To study raw recombination free of thymic and clonal selection effects, out-of-frame nonproductive sequences were analyzed. TCRdb reworked the public reads: Q25 trimming with fastp, MiXCR clone assembly, productive beta chains retained. Records with the same CDR3 protein are collapsed into one entry carrying the most frequent genes and DNA. TCRdb, rather than the study authors, made the V and J calls. The sample table contains over 550,000 distinct CDR3 sequences; only one count was recorded for roughly 7.2% of them. About 1.6% of the sample lies in the top ten.

Only healthy Caucasian donors were included. The twin cohort comprised three pairs of female monozygotic twins, all aged about 18 to 29 years. The RNA used for TCR libraries was isolated from peripheral blood mononuclear cells. In this sample, this clonotype turned up a few times. Its antigen remains undetermined. Qualities for individual bases were not recorded, and no much larger clone is one base off. The study at large found these results: In monozygotic twins, out-of-frame TCR alpha sharing was systematically underestimated by recombination models, although the models agreed with sharing between unrelated individuals. The excess sharing between twins in beta out-of-frame sequences was weaker because fewer shared sequences reduced the signal-to-noise ratio. Abundant cord blood beta clonotypes carried fewer insertions; young adult naive repertoires showed a weaker similar trend, while memory repertoires showed none. Out-of-frame TCR alpha sequences shared between twins showed an excess of low generation-probability sequences compared with coincidental sharing between unrelated individuals. Zero-insertion analyses could be partly confounded by invariant T cells such as MAIT and iNKT, although diverse VJ usage argued against such confounding for most clonotypes. Conclusions relied on cross-sectional statistical analysis, since the same donors could not be followed over many years.

Reading the germline V gene gives CDR1 SQVTM and CDR2 ANQGSEA. V is cut back by 4 bases and J by 5 bases, with 9 bases in the junction unmatched. Reading from cysteine to phenylalanine, the CDR3 counts 14 amino acids. Only the CDR3 portion is preserved as DNA: 42 bases, with reading frame beginning at the first base. The sample was also linked to a second study, of yellow fever vaccine responses in identical twins. The second study's paper adds: According to the authors, in identical twins the way T cells responded to vaccination appeared partly convergent and partly personalized. The study precisely tracked vaccine-responding T cell clones in identical twins.

The specimen was PBMCs. The sequence is built from TRBV29-1 and TRBJ2-3; the junction holds 7 bases that match TRBD2. The sequence was collected from a woman aged 18-30 years in good health. The DNA reads as follows: TGCAGCGTTGTTGGACTAGTCCTTGGAGATACGCAGTATTTT. This sequence encodes CSVVGLVLGDTQYF.